The text below deals with one T cell receptor (beta chain). The CDR3 length is 16 residues. Germline-derived CDR1 and CDR2 are SGHRS and YFSETQ. Trimming cost V 3 bases and J 8 bases; bases outside gene matches: 7. This record comes from a study of blood T cell repertoires in COVID-19. Clones were read by immunoSEQ multiplex PCR, and TCRdb kept only the in-frame ones, dropping some. The table records around 52,000 clones, roughly nine tenths of them present only once. Sample: peripheral blood. The clonotype originates from a woman of 80 years or more with acute or convalescent COVID-19. The rearrangement uses TRBV5-1 and TRBJ2-2, with 13 bases lining up with TRBD2. The DNA for the CDR3 is TGCGCCAGCAGCTCTAGGACTAGCGGGGGCCAGGGGGAGCTGTTTTTT. Translated, it gives CASSSRTSGGQGELFF.